These 10 T cell receptor beta chains share one sample of origin, sequenced in a study of shared clonotypes between healthy human individuals. The protocol was immunoSEQ multiplex PCR, while the TCRdb copy is restricted to in-frame clones and leaves out a portion. The repertoire includes approximately 500,000 clones, 90% to 97% of them detected once, and about 0.054% sits in the top ten. Input material: naive CD4+ T cells sorted from blood. Documented subset: CD45RA+ positively selected. These receptors all come from a woman aged 25 to 39 in good health.

The V call is TRBV4-1, the J call TRBJ2-1; D may be TRBD2 (5 bases). The germline V gene has CDR1 MGHRA and CDR2 YSYEKL. Trimming pared 1 base from V and 1 base from J, leaving 8 bases between. The CDR3 length is 15 residues. The DNA for the CDR3 is TGCGCCAGCAGCCAAGCGGGAAGTTCCTACAATGAGCAGTTCTTC. This translates into CASSQAGSSYNEQFF.

The chain links TRBV19 to TRBJ2-5; the D gene could be TRBD1 or TRBD2 (5 bases each). Trimming took off 8 bases at V and 5 bases at J, with 18 bases between the two ends. CDR3 length: 14 amino acids. Germline V gene sequence: CDR1 LNHDA, CDR2 SQIVND (reference sequence). The CDR3 loop reads CASLRGDFGETQYF. In nucleotides, the CDR3 is TGTGCCAGTCTTAGAGGGGATTTCGGTGAGACCCAGTACTTC.

The CDR3 coding sequence is TGTGCCAGCGGAGGGGGTGGTCCCTACGAGCAGTACTTC. Translating gives CASGGGGPYEQYF. The V and J genes are TRBV2 and TRBJ2-7; D possibly matches TRBD1 or TRBD2 (6 bases each). Germline-derived CDR1 and CDR2 are SNHLY and FYNNEI. The V and J ends lost 8 bases and 2 bases respectively, with 13 bases between them. The CDR3 loop spans 13 amino acids.

The J gene is TRBJ2-1, the V gene TRBV28; the D gene is possibly TRBD2 (6 bases). This CDR3 region has 12 residues. The V end lost 10 bases, the J end lost 7 bases, and 14 bases lay between the germline ends. Per germline, CDR1 MDHEN and CDR2 SYDVKM. The DNA of the CDR3 is TGTGCCACCAGACTCGGGGGTAATGAGCAGTTCTTC. Its protein product is CATRLGGNEQFF. The whole variable domain, remainder taken from reference TRBV28 and TRBJ2-1, is DVKVTQSSRYLVKRTGEKVFLECVQDMDHENMFWYRQDPGLGLRLIYFSYDVKMKEKGDIPEGYSVSREKKERFSLILESASTNQTSMYLCATRLGGNEQFFGPGTRLTVL.

This clone was seen just once. This chain connects TRBV5-1 to TRBJ2-2; 12 bases line up with TRBD2. Germline CDR1 SGHRS, CDR2 YFSETQ. With V trimmed by 3 bases and J by 3 bases, 3 bases remained unmatched. This CDR3 region has 16 residues. CDR3 loop: CASSWGTSGHTGELFF. CDR3 nucleotide sequence: TGCGCCAGCAGCTGGGGGACTAGCGGGCACACCGGGGAGCTGTTTTTT.

The CDR3 protein is CASSQGNGQTHTGELFF. The CDR3 region has the DNA TGCGCCAGCAGCCAAGGCAACGGGCAGACGCACACCGGGGAGCTGTTTTTT. The rearrangement links TRBV4-1 to TRBJ2-2, with D uncertain. The germline CDR1 and CDR2 sequences are MGHRA and YSYEKL. CDR3 size: 17 residues. Trimming cost V 1 base and J 3 bases, with 15 bases left between them.

Note on this clone: This CDR3 is also generated by other DNA sequences in the sample. V and J are TRBV18 and TRBJ1-4; the match to TRBD1 covers 7 bases. V was clipped by 3 bases and J by 6 bases; unmatched bases: 1. CDR3 length equals 13 residues. CDR1 is KGHSH, CDR2 LQKENI, per germline. The CDR3 sequence is CASSPGTDEKLFF. CDR3 sequence (DNA): TGTGCCAGCTCACCGGGGACAGATGAAAAACTGTTTTTT. The full variable domain, in which reference TRBV18 and TRBJ1-4 provide the parts outside the CDR3, is NAGVMQNPRHLVRRRGQEARLRCSPMKGHSHVYWYRQLPEEGLKFMVYLQKENIIDESGMPKERFSAEFPKEGPSILRIQQVVRGDSAAYFCASSPGTDEKLFFGSGTQLSVL.

A single count supports this clone. The V and J genes are TRBV10-2 and TRBJ2-5, with TRBD1 matching 10 bases. This CDR3 has 14 residues. In germline, CDR1 is WSHSY, CDR2 SAAADI. V gave up 4 bases and J gave up 7 bases; unmatched junction bases: 6. The chain's CDR3 is CASSARQGALTQYF. The CDR3 region has the DNA TGCGCCAGCAGTGCCCGACAGGGGGCGCTGACCCAGTACTTC.

The chain recombines TRBV18 with TRBJ2-7, with D possibly being TRBD1 (6 bases). CDR3 length: 16 residues. V gave up 3 bases and J gave up 2 bases, with 17 bases separating them. Looked up from germline, CDR1 is KGHSH and CDR2 is LQKENI. The CDR3 DNA is TGTGCCAGCTCACCTATAACAGGGATTTTGACCTACGAGCAGTACTTC. Encoded protein: CASSPITGILTYEQYF.

The V and J genes are TRBV28 and TRBJ2-7; D unresolved. Germline CDR1 is MDHEN and CDR2 is SYDVKM. The CDR3 contains 11 residues. Trimming cost V 4 bases and J 3 bases, with 4 bases left between them. CDR3 residues: CASSYFYEQYF. The CDR3 DNA follows: TGTGCCAGCAGTTATTTCTACGAGCAGTACTTC.